The clone carrying this T cell receptor (beta chain) was counted between two and nine times. The source of the sample is a study of T cells after yellow fever vaccination. TCRdb recomputed calls from the 5' RACE reads with MiXCR, one row per CDR3 protein. The sample contains about 320,000 distinct CDR3 sequences, 9.5% to 12% of which appear only once. CDR3 size: 16 residues. Germline CDR1 reads SEHNR; CDR2 reads FQNEAQ (reference sequence). After removal of 5 bases from V and 0 bases from J, the junction contained 6 bases not matched to a gene. The sample was CD4+ T cells sorted from PBMCs, taken 45 days after the yellow fever booster vaccination. This sequence was found in a man aged 18 to 29 who received the YFV17D yellow fever vaccine. The chain recombines TRBV7-9 with TRBJ2-4; TRBD1 matches 8 bases. In DNA, the CDR3 is TGTGCCAGCAGCCTGGACAGGGCACTAGCCAAAAACATTCAGTACTTC. Its translation is CASSLDRALAKNIQYF.